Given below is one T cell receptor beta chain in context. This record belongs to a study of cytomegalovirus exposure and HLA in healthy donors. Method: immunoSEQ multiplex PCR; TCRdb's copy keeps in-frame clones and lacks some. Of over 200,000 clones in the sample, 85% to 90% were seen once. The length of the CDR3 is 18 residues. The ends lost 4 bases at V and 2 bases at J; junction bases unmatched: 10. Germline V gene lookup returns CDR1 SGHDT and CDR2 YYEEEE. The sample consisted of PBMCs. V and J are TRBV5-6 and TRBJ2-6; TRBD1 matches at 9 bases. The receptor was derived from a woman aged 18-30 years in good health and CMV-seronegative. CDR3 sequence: CASSKRTGAWAGANVLTF. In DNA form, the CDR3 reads TGTGCCAGCAGCAAACGGACAGGGGCGTGGGCTGGGGCCAACGTCCTGACTTTC.